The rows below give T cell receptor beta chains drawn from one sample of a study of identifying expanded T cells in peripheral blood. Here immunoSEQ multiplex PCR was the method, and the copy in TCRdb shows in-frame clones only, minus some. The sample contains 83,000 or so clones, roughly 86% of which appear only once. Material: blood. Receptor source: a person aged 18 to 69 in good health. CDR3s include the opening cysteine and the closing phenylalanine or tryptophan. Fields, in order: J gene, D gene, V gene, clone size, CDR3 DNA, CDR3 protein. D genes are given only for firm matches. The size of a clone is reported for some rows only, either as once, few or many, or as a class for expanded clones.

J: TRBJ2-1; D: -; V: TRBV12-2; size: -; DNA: TGTGCAAGTCGCTTAGGAGTATCTAGCGGGAGTTACAATGAGCAGTTCTTC; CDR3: CASRLGVSSGSYNEQFF
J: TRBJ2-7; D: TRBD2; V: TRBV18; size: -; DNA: TGTGCCAGCTCACCTAGACTAGCGGGAGGGCAGGGCTACGAGCAGTACTTC; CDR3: CASSPRLAGGQGYEQYF
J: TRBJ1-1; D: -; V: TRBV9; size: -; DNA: TGTGCCAGCGGAGGGGGGGAACTTGAAGCTTTCTTT; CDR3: CASGGGELEAFF
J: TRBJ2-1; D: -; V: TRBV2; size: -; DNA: TGTGCCAGCAGTGTACTTTTCAATGAGCAGTTCTTC; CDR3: CASSVLFNEQFF
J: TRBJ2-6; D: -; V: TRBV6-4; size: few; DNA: TGTGCCAGCAGTGACGAGGGCTCTGGGGCCAACGTCCTGACTTTC; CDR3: CASSDEGSGANVLTF
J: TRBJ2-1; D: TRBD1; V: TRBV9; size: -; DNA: TGTGCCAGCAGCGTGTGGGACAGAAACAATGAGCAGTTCTTC; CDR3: CASSVWDRNNEQFF
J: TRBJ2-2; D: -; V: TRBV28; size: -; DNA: TGTGCCAGCAGTCTGCCCCGGGTCGGGTTCAGGGAGCTGTTTTTT; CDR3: CASSLPRVGFRELFF
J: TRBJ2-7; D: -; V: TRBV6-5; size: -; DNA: TGTGCCAGCAGTTACTCTTGGGGATCCAACTACGAGCAGTACTTC; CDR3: CASSYSWGSNYEQYF
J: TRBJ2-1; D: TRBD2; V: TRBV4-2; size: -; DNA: TGTGCCAGCAGCCAAGATCCTAGCGGGAGCCCCTACAATGAGCAGTTCTTC; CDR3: CASSQDPSGSPYNEQFF
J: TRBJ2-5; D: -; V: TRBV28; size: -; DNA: TGTGCCAGCAGTTCCGCAGGGCCAGAGACCCAGTACTTC; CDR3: CASSSAGPETQYF
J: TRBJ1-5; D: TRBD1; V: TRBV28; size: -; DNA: TGTGCCAGCAGCCTATCAGGGGGCTTTAGCAATCAGCCCCAGCATTTT; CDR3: CASSLSGGFSNQPQHF
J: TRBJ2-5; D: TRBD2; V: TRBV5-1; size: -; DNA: TGCGCCAGCAGCTTGAGCGGGAGAGCAGAGACCCAGTACTTC; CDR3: CASSLSGRAETQYF
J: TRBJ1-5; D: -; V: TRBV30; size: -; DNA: TGTGCCTGGAGTCCGACGGTAAGCAATCAGCCCCAGCATTTT; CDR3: CAWSPTVSNQPQHF
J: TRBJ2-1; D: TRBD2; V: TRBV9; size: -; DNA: TGTGCCAGCAGCGTAATATCGGGGGGGTACAATGAGCAGTTCTTC; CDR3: CASSVISGGYNEQFF
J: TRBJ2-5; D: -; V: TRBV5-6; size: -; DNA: TGTGCCAGCACCTTGGGAGGGGGAGAGACCCAGTACTTC; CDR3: CASTLGGGETQYF
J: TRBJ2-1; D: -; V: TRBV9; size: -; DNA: TGTGCCAGCAGCGTAGAAGCTCCTGGGACTGTCTACAATGAGCAGTTCTTC; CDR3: CASSVEAPGTVYNEQFF
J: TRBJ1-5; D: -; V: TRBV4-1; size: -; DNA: TGCGCCAGCAGCCAAGGAGGGAAAGAAGACCAGCCCCAGCATTTT; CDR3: CASSQGGKEDQPQHF
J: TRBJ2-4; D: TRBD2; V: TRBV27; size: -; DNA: TGTGCCAGCAGTGGACTAGCGGGTCTAGCCAAAAACATTCAGTACTTC; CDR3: CASSGLAGLAKNIQYF
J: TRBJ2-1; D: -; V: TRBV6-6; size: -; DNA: TGTGCCAGCAGTTACGGCCGTAACAATGAGCAGTTCTTC; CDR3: CASSYGRNNEQFF
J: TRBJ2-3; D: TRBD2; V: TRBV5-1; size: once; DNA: TGCGCCAGCAGCCTAGCGGGGCAGAGCACAGATACGCAGTATTTT; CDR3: CASSLAGQSTDTQYF
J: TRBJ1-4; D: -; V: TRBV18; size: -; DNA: TGTGCCAGCTCACCACCTGGAGGGCTCGGTAATGAAAAACTGTTTTTT; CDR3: CASSPPGGLGNEKLFF
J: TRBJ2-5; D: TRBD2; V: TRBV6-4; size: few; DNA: TGTGCCAGCAGTTTGACTAGCGGGGGCCAAGAGACCCAGTACTTC; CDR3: CASSLTSGGQETQYF
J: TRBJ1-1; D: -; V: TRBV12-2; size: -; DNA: TGTGCAAGTCGCTTACGTCCGGGGGGCCGGGAAGGGGTGTGCACTGAAGCTTTCTTT; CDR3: CASRLRPGGREGVCTEAFF
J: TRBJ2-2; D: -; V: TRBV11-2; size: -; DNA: TGTGCCAGCAGCTCGACAGACCAGCTGTTTTTT; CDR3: CASSSTDQLFF
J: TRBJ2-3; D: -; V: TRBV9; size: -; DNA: TGTGCCAGCAGCGTACGTCATAGCACAGATACGCAGTATTTT; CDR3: CASSVRHSTDTQYF
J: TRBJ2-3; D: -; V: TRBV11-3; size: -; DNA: TGTGCCAGCAGCTTAGGGCAGAGCACAGATACGCAGTATTTT; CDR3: CASSLGQSTDTQYF
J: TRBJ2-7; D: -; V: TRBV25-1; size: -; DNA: TGTGCCAGCAGTGCGCACGAGCAGTACTTC; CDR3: CASSAHEQYF
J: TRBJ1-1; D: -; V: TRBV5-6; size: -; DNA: TGTGCCAGCAGCTTGGCGGGACGGAACACTGAAGCTTTCTTT; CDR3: CASSLAGRNTEAFF
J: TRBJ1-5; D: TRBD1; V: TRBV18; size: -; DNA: TGTGCCAGCTCACGGGACAGGCAGCACAATCAGCCCCAGCATTTT; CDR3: CASSRDRQHNQPQHF
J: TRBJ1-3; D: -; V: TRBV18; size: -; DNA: TGTGCCAGCTCACCACAGGGGCTAGCTGGAAACACCATATATTTT; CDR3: CASSPQGLAGNTIYF
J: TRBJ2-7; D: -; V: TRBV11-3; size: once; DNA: TGTGCCAGCAGCTTACGAGGGGGAGACCCCCCGGGCGAGCAGTACTTC; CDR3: CASSLRGGDPPGEQYF
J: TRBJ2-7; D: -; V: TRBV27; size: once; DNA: TGTGCCAGCAGGGGCATGGGGACCTACGAGCAGTACTTC; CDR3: CASRGMGTYEQYF
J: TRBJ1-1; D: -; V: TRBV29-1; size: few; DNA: TGCAGCGTTGTTCGGTCTGAAGCTTTCTTT; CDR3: CSVVRSEAFF
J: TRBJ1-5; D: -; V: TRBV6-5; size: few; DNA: TGTGCCAGCAGTTACTCACCGGATCAGCCCCAGCATTTT; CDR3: CASSYSPDQPQHF
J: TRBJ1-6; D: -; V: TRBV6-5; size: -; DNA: TGTGCCAGCAGTTATTCCCCGGGAAACTATAATTCACCCCTCCACTTT; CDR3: CASSYSPGNYNSPLHF
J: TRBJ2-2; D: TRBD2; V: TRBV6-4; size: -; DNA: TGTGCCAGCAGTGAAAGCGGGGGGGCTACCGGGGAGCTGTTTTTT; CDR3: CASSESGGATGELFF
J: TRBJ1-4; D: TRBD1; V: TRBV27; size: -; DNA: TGTGCCAGCAGTATACGACAGGGAACTAATGAAAAACTGTTTTTT; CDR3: CASSIRQGTNEKLFF
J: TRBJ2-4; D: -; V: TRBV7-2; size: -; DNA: TGTGCCAGCAGCTCCTCTTCCCCAAACATTCAGTACTTC; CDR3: CASSSSSPNIQYF
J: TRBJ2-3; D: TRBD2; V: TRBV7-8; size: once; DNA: TGTGCCAGCAGCGTCGGAGCGGGGGGGGCTTCAGATACGCAGTATTTT; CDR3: CASSVGAGGASDTQYF
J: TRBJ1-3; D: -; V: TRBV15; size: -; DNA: TGTGCCACCAGCCCACCCCCCGGGAACACCATATATTTT; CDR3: CATSPPPGNTIYF
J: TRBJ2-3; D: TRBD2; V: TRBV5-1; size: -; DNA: TGCGCCAGCAGCTTTCGAGCGGGGGGTAGCACAGATACGCAGTATTTT; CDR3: CASSFRAGGSTDTQYF
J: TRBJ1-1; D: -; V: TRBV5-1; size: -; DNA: TGCGCCAGCAGCTTGGTTCGGGCCCTAGAGACTGAAGCTTTCTTT; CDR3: CASSLVRALETEAFF
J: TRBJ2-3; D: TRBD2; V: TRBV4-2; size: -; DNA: TGTGCCAGCAGCCAAGAAGGCTCGCTAGCGGGAGGGCCGACAGATACGCAGTATTTT; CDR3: CASSQEGSLAGGPTDTQYF
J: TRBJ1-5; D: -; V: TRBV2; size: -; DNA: TGTGCCAGCAGTGGTACGGCAGCAAATCAGCCCCAGCATTTT; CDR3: CASSGTAANQPQHF
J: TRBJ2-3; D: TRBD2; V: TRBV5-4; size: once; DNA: TGTGCCAGCAGCTCCCCACATTCAGCGGGAGCTTTCTCAGATACGCAGTATTTT; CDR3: CASSSPHSAGAFSDTQYF
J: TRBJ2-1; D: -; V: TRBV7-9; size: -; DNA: TGTGCCAGCAGTTCTGGGACCGGGTTCCTGTTCTTC; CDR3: CASSSGTGFLFF
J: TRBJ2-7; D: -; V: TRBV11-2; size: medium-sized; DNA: TGTGCCAGCAGCTTAGTAATAGCGGAGCCCTACGAGCAGTACTTC; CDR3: CASSLVIAEPYEQYF
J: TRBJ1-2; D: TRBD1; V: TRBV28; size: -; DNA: TGTGCCAGCAGTTCAGCGGGGACAGGGGGCGTAGGGTATGGCTACACCTTC; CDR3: CASSSAGTGGVGYGYTF
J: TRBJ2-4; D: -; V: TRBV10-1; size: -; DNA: TGCGCCAGCCCCATCGGCAACATTCAGTACTTC; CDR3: CASPIGNIQYF
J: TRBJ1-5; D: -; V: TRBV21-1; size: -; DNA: TGTGCCAGCAGCCCGCGACTAACACCGTATAGCAATCAGCCCCAGCATTTT; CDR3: CASSPRLTPYSNQPQHF
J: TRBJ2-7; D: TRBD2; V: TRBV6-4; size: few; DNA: TGTGCCAGCAGTGAGGTAGCGGGTAGTTCCCACGAGCAGTACTTC; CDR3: CASSEVAGSSHEQYF
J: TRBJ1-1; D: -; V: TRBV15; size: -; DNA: TGTGCCACCAGCAGGAAGACGGGGAACACTGAAGCTTTCTTT; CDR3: CATSRKTGNTEAFF
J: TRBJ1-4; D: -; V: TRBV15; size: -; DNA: TGTGCCACCAGCGGGCAGGGGAATACTAATGAAAAACTGTTTTTT; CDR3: CATSGQGNTNEKLFF
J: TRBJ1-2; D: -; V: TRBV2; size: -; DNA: TGTGCCAGCAGTGAACTGGGTTATGGCTACACCTTC; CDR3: CASSELGYGYTF
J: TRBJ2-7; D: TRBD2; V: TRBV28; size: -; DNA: TGTGCCAGCAGTTTACCCGGGACTAGCGGGGTCTCCTACGAGCAGTACTTC; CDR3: CASSLPGTSGVSYEQYF
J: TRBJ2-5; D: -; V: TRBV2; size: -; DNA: TGTGCCAGCGGTGTTTTAGAGACCCAGTACTTC; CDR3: CASGVLETQYF
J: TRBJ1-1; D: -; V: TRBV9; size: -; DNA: TGTGCCAGCAGCCCAAAGAGGCAGGGGAAGGGTACTGAAGCTTTCTTT; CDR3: CASSPKRQGKGTEAFF
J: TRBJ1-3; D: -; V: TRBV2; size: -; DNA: TGTGCCAGCAGTGAAAGGCCCGGGGCAGGAAACACCATATATTTT; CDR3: CASSERPGAGNTIYF
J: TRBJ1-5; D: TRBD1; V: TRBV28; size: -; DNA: TGTGCCAGCAGTTTATCGGGACAGGGGGTTACTCGGCCCCAGCATTTT; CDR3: CASSLSGQGVTRPQHF